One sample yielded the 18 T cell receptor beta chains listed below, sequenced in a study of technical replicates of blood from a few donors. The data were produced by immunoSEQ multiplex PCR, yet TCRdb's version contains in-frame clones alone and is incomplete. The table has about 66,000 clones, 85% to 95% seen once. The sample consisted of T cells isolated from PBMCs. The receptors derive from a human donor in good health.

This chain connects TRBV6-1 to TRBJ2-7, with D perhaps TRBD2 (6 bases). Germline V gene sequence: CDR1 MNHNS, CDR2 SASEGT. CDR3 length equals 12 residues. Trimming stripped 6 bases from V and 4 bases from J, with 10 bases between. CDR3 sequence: CASRDYPYEQYF. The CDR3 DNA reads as TGTGCCAGCAGGGACTACCCGTACGAGCAGTACTTC.

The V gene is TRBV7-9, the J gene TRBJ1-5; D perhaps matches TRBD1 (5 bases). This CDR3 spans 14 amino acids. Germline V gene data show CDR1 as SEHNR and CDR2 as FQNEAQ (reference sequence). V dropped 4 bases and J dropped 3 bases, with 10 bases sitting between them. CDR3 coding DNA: TGTGCCAGCAGCTGGGGGGGGAACAATCAGCCCCAGCATTTT. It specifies CASSWGGNNQPQHF.

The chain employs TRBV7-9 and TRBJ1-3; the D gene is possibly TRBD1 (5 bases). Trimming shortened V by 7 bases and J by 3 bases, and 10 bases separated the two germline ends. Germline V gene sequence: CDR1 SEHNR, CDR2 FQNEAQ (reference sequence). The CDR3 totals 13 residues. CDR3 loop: CASKAGIGNTIYF. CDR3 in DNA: TGTGCCAGCAAGGCAGGGATTGGAAACACCATATATTTT.

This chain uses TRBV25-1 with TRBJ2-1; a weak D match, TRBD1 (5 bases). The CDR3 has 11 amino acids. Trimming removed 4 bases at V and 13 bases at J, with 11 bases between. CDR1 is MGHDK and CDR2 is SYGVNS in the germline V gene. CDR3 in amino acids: CASSVGAEQFF. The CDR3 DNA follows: TGTGCCAGCAGTGTAGGGGCTGAACAGTTCTTC.

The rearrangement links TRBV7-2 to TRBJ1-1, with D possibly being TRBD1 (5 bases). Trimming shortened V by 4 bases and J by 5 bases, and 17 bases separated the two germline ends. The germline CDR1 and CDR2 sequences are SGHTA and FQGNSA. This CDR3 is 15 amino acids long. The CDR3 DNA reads TGTGCCAGCAGCTATAGGGGCGGTGATCGGACTGAAGCTTTCTTT. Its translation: CASSYRGGDRTEAFF.

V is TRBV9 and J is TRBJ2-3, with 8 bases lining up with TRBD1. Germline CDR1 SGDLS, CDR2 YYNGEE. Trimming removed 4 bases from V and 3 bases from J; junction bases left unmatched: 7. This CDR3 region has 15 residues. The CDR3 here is CASSLIGQGTDTQYF. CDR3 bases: TGTGCCAGCAGCTTGATAGGACAGGGTACAGATACGCAGTATTTT.

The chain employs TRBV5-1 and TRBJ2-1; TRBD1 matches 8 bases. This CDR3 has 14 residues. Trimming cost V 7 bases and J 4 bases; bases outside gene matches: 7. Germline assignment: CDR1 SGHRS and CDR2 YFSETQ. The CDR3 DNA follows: TGCGCCAGCCTTTCCGGGACAGGTTACAATGAGCAGTTCTTC. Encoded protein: CASLSGTGYNEQFF.

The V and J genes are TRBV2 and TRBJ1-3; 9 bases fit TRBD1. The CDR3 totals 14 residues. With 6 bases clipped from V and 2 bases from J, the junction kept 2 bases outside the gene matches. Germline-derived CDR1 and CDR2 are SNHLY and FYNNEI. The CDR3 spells CASSGQGTGNTIYF. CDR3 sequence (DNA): TGTGCCAGCAGCGGACAGGGGACTGGAAACACCATATATTTT. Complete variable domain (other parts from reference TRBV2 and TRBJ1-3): EPEVTQTPSHQVTQMGQEVILRCVPISNHLYFYWYRQILGQKVEFLVSFYNNEISEKSEIFDDQFSVERPDGSNFTLKIRSTKLEDSAMYFCASSGQGTGNTIYFGEGSWLTVV.

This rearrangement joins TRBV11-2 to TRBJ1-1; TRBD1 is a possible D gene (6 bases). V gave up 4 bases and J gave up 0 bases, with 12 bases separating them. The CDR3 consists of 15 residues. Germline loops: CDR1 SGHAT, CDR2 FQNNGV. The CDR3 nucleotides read TGTGCCAGCAGCTCACTCCAGGGGATGAACACTGAAGCTTTCTTT. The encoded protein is CASSSLQGMNTEAFF.

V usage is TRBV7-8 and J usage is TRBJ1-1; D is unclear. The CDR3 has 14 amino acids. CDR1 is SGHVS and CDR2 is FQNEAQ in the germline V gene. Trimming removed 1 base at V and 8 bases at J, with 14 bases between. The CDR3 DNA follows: TGTGCCAGCAGCTTAGGGGTCGGGAAGGTGGAAGCTTTCTTT. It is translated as CASSLGVGKVEAFF.

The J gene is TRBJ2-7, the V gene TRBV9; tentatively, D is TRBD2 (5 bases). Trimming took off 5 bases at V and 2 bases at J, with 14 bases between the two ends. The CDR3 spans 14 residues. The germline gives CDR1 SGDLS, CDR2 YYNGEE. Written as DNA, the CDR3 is TGTGCCAGCAGTCCCGGACTGGGAACCTACGAGCAGTACTTC. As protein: CASSPGLGTYEQYF.

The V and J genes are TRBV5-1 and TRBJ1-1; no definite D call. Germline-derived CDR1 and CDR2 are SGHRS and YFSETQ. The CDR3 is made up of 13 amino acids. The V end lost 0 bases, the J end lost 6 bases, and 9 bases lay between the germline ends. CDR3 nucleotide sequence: TGCGCCAGCAGCTTGGCCTGGGAGTCTGAAGCTTTCTTT. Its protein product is CASSLAWESEAFF.

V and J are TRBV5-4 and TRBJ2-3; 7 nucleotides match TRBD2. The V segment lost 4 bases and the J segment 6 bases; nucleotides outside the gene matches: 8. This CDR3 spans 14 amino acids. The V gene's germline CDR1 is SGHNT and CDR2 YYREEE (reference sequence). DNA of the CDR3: TGTGCCAGCAGCCCGACCGGAGCGGGGGATACGCAGTATTTT. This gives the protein CASSPTGAGDTQYF.

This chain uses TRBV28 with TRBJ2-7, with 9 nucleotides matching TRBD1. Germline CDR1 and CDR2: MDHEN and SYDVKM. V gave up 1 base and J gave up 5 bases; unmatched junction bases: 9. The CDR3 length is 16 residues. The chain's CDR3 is CASSLSRDREIDEQYF. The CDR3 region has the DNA TGTGCCAGCAGTTTATCCCGGGACAGGGAGATAGACGAGCAGTACTTC.

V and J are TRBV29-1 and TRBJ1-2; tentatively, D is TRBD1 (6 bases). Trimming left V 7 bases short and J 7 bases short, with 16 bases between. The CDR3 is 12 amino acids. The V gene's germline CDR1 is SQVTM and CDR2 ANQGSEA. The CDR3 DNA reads TGCAGCGCCGGACAGCTCGCAGGTGGCTACACCTTC. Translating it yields CSAGQLAGGYTF.

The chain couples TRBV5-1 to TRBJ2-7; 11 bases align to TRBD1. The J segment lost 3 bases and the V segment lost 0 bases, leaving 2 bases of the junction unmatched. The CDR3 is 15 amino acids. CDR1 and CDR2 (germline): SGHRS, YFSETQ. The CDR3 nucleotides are TGCGCCAGCAGCTTGGGGACAGGGGGCTACTACGAGCAGTACTTC. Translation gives CASSLGTGGYYEQYF.

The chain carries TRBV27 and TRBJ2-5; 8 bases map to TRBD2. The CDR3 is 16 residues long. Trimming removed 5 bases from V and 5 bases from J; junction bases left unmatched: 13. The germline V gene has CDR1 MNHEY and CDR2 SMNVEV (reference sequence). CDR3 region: CASSPSAGEVVETQYF. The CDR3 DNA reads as TGTGCCAGCAGTCCCTCAGCGGGAGAGGTGGTGGAGACCCAGTACTTC.

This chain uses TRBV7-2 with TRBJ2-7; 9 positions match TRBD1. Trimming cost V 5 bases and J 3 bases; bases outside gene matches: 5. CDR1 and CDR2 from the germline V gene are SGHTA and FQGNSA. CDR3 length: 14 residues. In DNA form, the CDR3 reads TGTGCCAGCAGCCGGACAGGGGACCTCTACGAGCAGTACTTC. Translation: CASSRTGDLYEQYF.